Sequencing of this T cell receptor beta chain was carried out in a study of blood T cells in healthy people across ages. The authors ran a second PCR of about 7 to 12 cycles using a sample-barcoded 5' primer and a J-beta primer mix. TCRdb redid the calling of the 5' RACE reads with MiXCR, one entry per CDR3 protein. The table includes fewer than 2,000,000 distinct CDR3 sequences, about 31% detected once. The CDR3 loop spans 14 amino acids. Trimming shortened V by 1 base and J by 1 base, and 7 bases separated the two germline ends. Germline V gene sequence: CDR1 SGHDN, CDR2 FVKESK. The chain has TRBV14 and TRBJ1-1; D call uncertain. Sequencing was carried out using blood. This clonotype was obtained from a woman in her 30s in good health. CDR3 sequence: CASSQVRGNTEAFF. In DNA, the CDR3 is TGTGCCAGCAGCCAAGTCCGGGGGAACACTGAAGCTTTCTTT.